These 9 T cell receptor beta chains were all obtained from the same sample, sequenced in a study of cytomegalovirus exposure and HLA in healthy donors. Primers: 60 Vbeta forward and 13 Jbeta reverse. Method: immunoSEQ multiplex PCR; TCRdb's copy keeps in-frame clones and lacks some. The data hold 85,000 to 90,000 clones, with 85% to 90% observed a single time. The material sequenced was PBMCs. These receptors were collected from a man aged 18 to 30 in good health and CMV-seronegative.

V is TRBV4-2 and J is TRBJ1-4; weak D call: TRBD1 (6 bases). The CDR3 is 14 residues long. Per the germline V gene, CDR1 is LGHNA and CDR2 is YNFKEQ. V lost 0 bases and J 12 bases, leaving 14 bases between the germline ends. This chain's CDR3 is CASSQDHLRQELFF. CDR3 bases: TGTGCCAGCAGCCAAGACCACCTCCGACAGGAACTGTTTTTT.

V is TRBV7-8 and J is TRBJ2-3; D may be TRBD2 (5 bases). Germline CDR1 is SGHVS and CDR2 is FQNEAQ. The CDR3 has 15 residues. V was trimmed by 5 bases and J by 3 bases, leaving 15 bases between them. CDR3 nucleotide sequence: TGTGCCAGCAGCCCGCTGGTTAGCGAGACAGATACGCAGTATTTT. Translated: CASSPLVSETDTQYF.

V and J are TRBV27 and TRBJ2-1; TRBD2 agrees at 10 bases. Germline-derived CDR1 and CDR2 are MNHEY and SMNVEV (reference sequence). V shed 5 bases and J 3 bases; nucleotides not matched to a gene: 13. CDR3 length equals 18 residues. In nucleotides, the CDR3 is TGTGCCAGCAGTCACCTACTTCCACTAGCGGGAATCTACAATGAGCAGTTCTTC. This sequence encodes CASSHLLPLAGIYNEQFF.

The chain couples TRBV12-2 to TRBJ2-5; the DNA was not compared with TRBD1, the D call given in the table. TRBV12-2 is given as a pseudogene. This CDR3 is built from 11 residues. The CDR3 DNA follows: TGTGCAAGTCGCCTCAGGGAGACCCAGTACTTC. It is translated as CASRLRETQYF.

This sequence joins TRBV27 and TRBJ1-4, with D unresolved. The V gene lost 1 base and the J gene lost 5 bases, with 11 bases spanning the gap. Germline V gives CDR1 MNHEY, CDR2 SMNVEV (reference sequence). CDR3 size: 15 residues. The CDR3 DNA sequence: TGTGCCAGCAGTTTATGGCAGGCGGGGAATGAAAAACTGTTTTTT. It is translated as CASSLWQAGNEKLFF.

CDR3 in DNA: TGTGCCAGCAGTGCGCCGCTGGGAGGCTCTGGAAACACCATATATTTT. It specifies CASSAPLGGSGNTIYF. The chain couples TRBV28 to TRBJ1-3, with D unclear. Germline CDR1 MDHEN, CDR2 SYDVKM. Trimming removed 5 bases from V and 0 bases from J, with 14 bases in between. The CDR3 extends over 16 amino acids.

The chain couples TRBV11-2 to TRBJ1-2; the match to TRBD1 covers 7 bases. The germline CDR1 and CDR2 sequences are SGHAT and FQNNGV. CDR3 length: 13 amino acids. J was trimmed by 4 bases and V by 3 bases; bases with no gene match: 2. CDR3 region: CASSFGTAYGYTF. The CDR3 coding sequence is TGTGCCAGCAGCTTCGGGACAGCCTATGGCTACACCTTC.

The J gene is TRBJ2-5, the V gene TRBV11-2; possibly TRBD1 for D (5 bases). The V end lost 2 bases, the J end lost 4 bases, and 11 bases lay between the germline ends. The CDR3 is 14 residues long. CDR1 and CDR2 (germline): SGHAT, FQNNGV. CDR3 coding DNA: TGTGCCAGCAGCTTAAGGGGATTGGGAGAGACCCAGTACTTC. Protein product: CASSLRGLGETQYF.

The chain couples TRBV7-9 to TRBJ2-3, with 9 bases matching TRBD2. Germline CDR1 SEHNR, CDR2 FQNEAQ (reference sequence). There are 17 residues in the CDR3. J lost 4 bases, V lost 4 bases, and 12 bases had no gene match. CDR3 sequence (DNA): TGTGCCAGCAGCTCATTTAGCGGGAGTGGGGACGCAGATACGCAGTATTTT. It encodes CASSSFSGSGDADTQYF.